This record concerns one T cell receptor (beta chain) sequence. The entry originates in a study of shared clonotypes between healthy human individuals. The trim removed 3 bases at V and 5 bases at J, leaving 3 bases unmatched. Germline V CDR1 and CDR2: SGHNT, YYREEE (reference sequence). The CDR3 sequence is 14 residues long. As originally analysed: Junction-only immunoSEQ sequences carried no quality scores, so filtering differed. Assay used: immunoSEQ multiplex PCR; TCRdb lists only in-frame clones, some missing. V, J and clone size derive from that table, while D and trimming were established from the DNA sequence. The top ten hold 0.1% to 0.15% of the sample, which has 2 million to 2.5 million clones, 85% to 95% seen once. Every contributor of samples was a Caucasian grown-up residing in Nashville, Tennessee. The study separated CD4+ cells into CD45RA+ naive and CD45RA-negative memory subsets.

The chain links TRBV5-4 to TRBJ2-4, with TRBD1 matching 9 bases. This clonotype originated in a man younger than 30 in good health. Sequenced: naive CD4+ T cells sorted from blood. Subset in this sample: CD45RA+ positively selected. CDR3 nucleotides: TGTGCCAGCAGCTCCCGGGACAGGGAAAACATTCAGTACTTC. It is translated as CASSSRDRENIQYF. Based on the CDR3 plus reference TRBV5-4 and TRBJ2-4, the full variable domain is ETGVTQSPTHLIKTRGQQVTLRCSSQSGHNTVSWYQQALGQGPQFIFQYYREEENGRGNFPPRFSGLQFPNYSSELNVNALELDDSALYLCASSSRDRENIQYFGAGTRLSVL.